The table lists the clone carrying this T cell receptor (beta chain) with a few counts. Antigen: not known. Between the trimmed V and J ends, which lost 8 bases and 7 bases, there was a span of 17 bases. The length of the CDR3 is 12 residues. Per the germline V gene, CDR1 is DFQATT and CDR2 is SNEGSKA (reference sequence). All diabetic donors were classified as either type 1 or type 2 diabetes. These data originate in a study of type 1 and type 2 diabetes patients. Findings and limits, study-wide: Type 2 diabetes patients had few highly-expanded CD4+ clones, median one.

PCR was run on genomic DNA. Multiplex PCR with 30 forward and 13 reverse primers amplified the TCR beta CDR3. TCRdb reprocessed the multiplex PCR reads with MiXCR, giving one entry per CDR3 protein. The table lists fewer than 300,000 distinct CDR3 sequences, around 47% of them singletons. The genes are TRBV20-1 and TRBJ2-5; D unclear. This clonotype was sampled from a man aged 18 to 35 with type 2 diabetes. Input material: peripheral blood mononuclear cells (PBMCs). The CDR3 coding sequence is TGCAGTCCTCAGACGCCCAGTGGGACCCAGTACTTC. Amino acid sequence: CSPQTPSGTQYF.